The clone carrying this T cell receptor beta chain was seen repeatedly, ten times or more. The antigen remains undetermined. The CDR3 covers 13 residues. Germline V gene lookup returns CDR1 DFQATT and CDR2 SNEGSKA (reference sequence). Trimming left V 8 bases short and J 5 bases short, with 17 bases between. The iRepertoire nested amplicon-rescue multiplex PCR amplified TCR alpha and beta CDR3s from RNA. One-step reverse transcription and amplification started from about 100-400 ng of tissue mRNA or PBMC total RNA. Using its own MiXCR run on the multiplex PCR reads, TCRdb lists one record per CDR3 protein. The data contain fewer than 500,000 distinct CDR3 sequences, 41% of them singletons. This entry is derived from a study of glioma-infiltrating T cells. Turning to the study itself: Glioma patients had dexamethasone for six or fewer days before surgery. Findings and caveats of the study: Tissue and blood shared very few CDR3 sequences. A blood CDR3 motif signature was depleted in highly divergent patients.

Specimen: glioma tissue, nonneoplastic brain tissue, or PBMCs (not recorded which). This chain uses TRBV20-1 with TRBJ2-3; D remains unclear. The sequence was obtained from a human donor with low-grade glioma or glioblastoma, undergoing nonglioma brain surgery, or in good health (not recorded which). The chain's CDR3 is CSTTMLVGDTQYF. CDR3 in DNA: TGCAGTACGACAATGCTAGTCGGAGATACGCAGTATTTT.